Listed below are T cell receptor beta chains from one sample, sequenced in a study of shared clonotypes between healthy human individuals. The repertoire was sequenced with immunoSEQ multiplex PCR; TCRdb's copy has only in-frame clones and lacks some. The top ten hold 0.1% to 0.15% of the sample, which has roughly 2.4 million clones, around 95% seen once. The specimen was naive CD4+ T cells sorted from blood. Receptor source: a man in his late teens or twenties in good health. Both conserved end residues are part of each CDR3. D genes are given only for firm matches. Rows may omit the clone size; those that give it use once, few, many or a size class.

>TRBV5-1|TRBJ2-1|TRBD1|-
TGCGCCAGCAGCTTGGGCGGGACAGGGAGGAATGAGCAGTTCTTC
CASSLGGTGRNEQFF
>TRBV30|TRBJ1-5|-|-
TGTGCCTGGAAACCCGAGGGGTATAGCAATCAGCCCCAGCATTTT
CAWKPEGYSNQPQHF
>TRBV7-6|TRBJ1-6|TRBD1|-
TGTGCCAGCAGCTCCAGGGGGTATAATTCACCCCTCCACTTT
CASSSRGYNSPLHF
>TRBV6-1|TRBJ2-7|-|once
TGTGCCAGCCACCTAGGAGACTCCTACGAGCAGTACTTC
CASHLGDSYEQYF
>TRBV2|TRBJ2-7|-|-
TGTGCCAGCGGAAGGGGGGCCTACGAGCAGTACTTC
CASGRGAYEQYF
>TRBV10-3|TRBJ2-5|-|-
TGTGCCATCAGTGACGGCGGCCCGGAGACCCAGTACTTC
CAISDGGPETQYF
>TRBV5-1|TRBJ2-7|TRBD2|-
TGCGCCAGCAGCCCCGGAATAGAGCTAGCGGCCACCTACGAGCAGTACTTC
CASSPGIELAATYEQYF
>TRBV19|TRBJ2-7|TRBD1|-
TGTGCCAGTAGTATAGGGACAGGCTCCTACGAGCAGTACTTC
CASSIGTGSYEQYF
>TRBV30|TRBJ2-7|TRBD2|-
TGTGCCTGGGTTAGCGGGACCTACGAGCAGTACTTC
CAWVSGTYEQYF
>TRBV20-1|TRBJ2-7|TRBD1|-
TGCAGTGCGCAACAGGGGGCCGAGCAGTACTTC
CSAQQGAEQYF
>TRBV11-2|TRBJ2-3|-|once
TGTGCCAGTCTTTCGTCATCCCATCGGCAGTATTTT
CASLSSSHRQYF
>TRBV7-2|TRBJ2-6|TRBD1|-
TGTGCCAGCAGCTTAGGCAGGGGGCTTGGAGGGGCCAACGTCCTGACTTTC
CASSLGRGLGGANVLTF
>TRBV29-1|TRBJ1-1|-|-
TGCAGCGTTGGTGGCAGGAGCACTGAAGCTTTCTTT
CSVGGRSTEAFF
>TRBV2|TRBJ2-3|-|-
TGTGCCAGCAGTGCGGAGGCAGATACGCAGTATTTT
CASSAEADTQYF
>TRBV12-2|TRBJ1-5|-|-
TGTGCAAGTCGCAGTGGACAGGTCCGCAATCAGCCCCAGCATTTT
CASRSGQVRNQPQHF
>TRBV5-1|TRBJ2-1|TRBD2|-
TGCGCCAGCAGTCTCGGCCCAGCGGGAAACAATGAGCAGTTCTTC
CASSLGPAGNNEQFF
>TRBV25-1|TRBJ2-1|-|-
TGTGCCAGCAGTCGTCTAGGCGGAGCCTACAATGAGCAGTTCTTC
CASSRLGGAYNEQFF
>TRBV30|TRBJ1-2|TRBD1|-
TGTGCCCTGACAGGGGGCGCATGGGGCTACACCTTC
CALTGGAWGYTF
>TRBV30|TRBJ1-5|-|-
TGTGCCTGGAGTGTGGAGCGGAATCAGCCCCAGCATTTT
CAWSVERNQPQHF
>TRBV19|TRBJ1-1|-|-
TGTGCCAGTAGTGCCGGACAGTGGAACACTGAAGCTTTCTTT
CASSAGQWNTEAFF
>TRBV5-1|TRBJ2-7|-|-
TGCGCCAGCAGCTTGGGCAGGGCCCCCTACGAGCAGTACTTC
CASSLGRAPYEQYF
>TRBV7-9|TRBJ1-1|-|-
TGTGCCAGCAGCTTAGGGGAGTGGGACACCGCTTTCTTT
CASSLGEWDTAFF
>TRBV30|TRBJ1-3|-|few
TGTGCCTGGACAGGGAGATCCGGAAACACCATATATTTT
CAWTGRSGNTIYF
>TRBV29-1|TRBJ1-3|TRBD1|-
TGCAGCGCCCGGACAGGGGAGTCTGGAAACACCATATATTTT
CSARTGESGNTIYF
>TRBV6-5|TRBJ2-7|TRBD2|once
TGTGCCAGCCGGCTAGCGGGAAGCAACGAGCAGTACTTC
CASRLAGSNEQYF
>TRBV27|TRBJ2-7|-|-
TGTGCCAGCAGTTCCGGGACCTCCTCCTACGAGCAGTACTTC
CASSSGTSSYEQYF
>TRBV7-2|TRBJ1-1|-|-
TGTGCCAGCAGCTTATATGGTACAGGGACCAACACTGAAGCTTTCTTT
CASSLYGTGTNTEAFF
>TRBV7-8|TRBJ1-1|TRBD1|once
TGTGCCAGCAGCTCTCCCGGGACAGCCATGAACACTGAAGCTTTCTTT
CASSSPGTAMNTEAFF
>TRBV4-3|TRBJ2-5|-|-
TGCGCCAGCAGCCAGAACGGGGCGGTGCGAGAGACCCAGTACTTC
CASSQNGAVRETQYF
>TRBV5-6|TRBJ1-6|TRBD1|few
TGTGCCAGCAGCCAGAGGCGGGGACAGGGGAATTCACCCCTCCACTTT
CASSQRRGQGNSPLHF
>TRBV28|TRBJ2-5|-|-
TGTGCCAGCAGCCCCAGAGACTTCCAAGAGACCCAGTACTTC
CASSPRDFQETQYF